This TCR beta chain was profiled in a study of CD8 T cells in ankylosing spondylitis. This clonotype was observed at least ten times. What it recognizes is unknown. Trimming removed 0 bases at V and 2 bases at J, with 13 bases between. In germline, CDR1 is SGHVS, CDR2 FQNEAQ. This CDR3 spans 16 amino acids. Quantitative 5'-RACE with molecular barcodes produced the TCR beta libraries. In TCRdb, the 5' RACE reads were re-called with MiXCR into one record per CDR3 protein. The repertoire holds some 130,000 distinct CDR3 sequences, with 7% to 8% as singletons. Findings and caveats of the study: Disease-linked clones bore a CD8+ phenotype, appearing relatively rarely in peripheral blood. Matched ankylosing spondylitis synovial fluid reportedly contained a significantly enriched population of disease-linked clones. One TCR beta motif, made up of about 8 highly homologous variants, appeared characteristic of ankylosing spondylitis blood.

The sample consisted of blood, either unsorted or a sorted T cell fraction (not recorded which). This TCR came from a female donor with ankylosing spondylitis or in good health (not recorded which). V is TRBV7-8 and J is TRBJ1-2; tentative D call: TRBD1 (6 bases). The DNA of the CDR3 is TGTGCCAGCAGCTTAGCGCTGGGGGCATCAAACTATGGCTACACCTTC. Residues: CASSLALGASNYGYTF.